This T cell receptor beta chain is from a study of response to subunit inactivated influenza vaccine (dated by TCRdb to between 2018 and 2020). A note on the overall study: Deep quantitative profiling of the T cell receptor repertoire was used in the study to follow responses to a trivalent subunit inactivated influenza vaccine. What the authors observed across the whole study: It was suggested by the authors that each seasonal influenza vaccination may recruit only a limited number of new T cells.

The library was built by means of RT-PCR. Sequencing instrument: Illumina HiSeq 2500. TCRdb took the public reads, trimmed them with fastp at Q25, ran MiXCR for clone calling and kept in-frame beta chains. Every entry covers one CDR3 protein and lists the most common genes and DNA from its rows. This sample lists some 570,000 distinct CDR3 sequences; 11% were detected once. The ten largest clones add up to 11% of the sample. This clonotype was seen more than once but under ten times. What antigen it recognizes has not been identified. Per-base qualities were not stored, and no clone one base away is much larger. The CDR3 measures 16 amino acids from cysteine to phenylalanine. The read is trimmed to its CDR3 DNA, 48 bases read in frame from base 1. The germline V gene sets CDR1 to SGHDN and CDR2 to FVKESK. V sheds 0 bases and J sheds 0 bases, leaving 9 bases between their ends. These data were likewise used in another study, on T cells expressing NK-cell markers. The second paper further reports: TCR beta cDNA libraries were prepared using 5'RACE template switching, which introduced a universal primer site and unique molecular identifiers. TCR beta-chain repertoires were profiled in sorted CD3+CD56+NKG2C+, CD3+CD56+NKG2C- and CD3+CD56-NKG2C+ T-cell subsets from eight donors. Of the eight sequenced donors, seven were found to be HCMV-seropositive and one was found to be HCMV-seronegative. To restrict sorting to alphabetaTCR-expressing T cells, an anti-gammadeltaTCR antibody was added in several experiments. In several donors, the dominant CD3+CD56+NKG2C+ clonotypes were found to rank among the top 10 CD8+ clonotypes and to make up about 1.0-7.0% of CD8+ T cells. Those dominant clonotypes were again the most abundant among CD3+CD56-NKG2C+ cells in a handful of donors, at roughly 28.3-65%. Whether the expanded NKG2C-expressing T cell clones were specific for HCMV antigens was left unclear. The study sequenced eight donors, all healthy volunteers chosen at random: three men and five women. HCMV serostatus was determined by detecting HCMV-specific IgG in serum with a commercial ELISA kit. Ficoll density gradient centrifugation was used to isolate peripheral blood mononuclear cells from blood. For six donors, bulk peripheral blood T-cell repertoires were additionally sequenced from unsorted PBMC. cDNA synthesis was primed from the TCR beta constant segment, followed by two successive PCR amplification steps. Sequencing of the libraries produced 2 x 150 bp reads on Illumina HiSeq 2000/2500, MiSeq or NextSeq. MIGEC handled demultiplexing of the reads and grouping by UMI, while MiTCR was used to assemble and quantify clonotypes. To exclude erroneous sequences, any TCR cDNA sequence not supported by at least two reads was discarded. The tcR package was used for downstream repertoire analysis, and clonotypes were matched across fractions by CDR3 nucleotide sequence plus V segment. VDJmatch was used to annotate antigen specificity against VDJdb, with one amino acid substitution in CDR3 permitted.

The source material was PBMCs from blood, sampled on the day of vaccination. The receptor was derived from a man aged 50-59 years who received an inactivated influenza vaccine. Donor details come from another sample of the same person, matched by shared clones. This receptor chain uses TRBV14 and TRBJ2-1; the D gene identity is not certain. The CDR3 region reads CASSQDKPLSYNEQFF. The nucleotide sequence reads as follows: TGTGCCAGCAGCCAAGACAAACCTCTCTCCTACAATGAGCAGTTCTTC.